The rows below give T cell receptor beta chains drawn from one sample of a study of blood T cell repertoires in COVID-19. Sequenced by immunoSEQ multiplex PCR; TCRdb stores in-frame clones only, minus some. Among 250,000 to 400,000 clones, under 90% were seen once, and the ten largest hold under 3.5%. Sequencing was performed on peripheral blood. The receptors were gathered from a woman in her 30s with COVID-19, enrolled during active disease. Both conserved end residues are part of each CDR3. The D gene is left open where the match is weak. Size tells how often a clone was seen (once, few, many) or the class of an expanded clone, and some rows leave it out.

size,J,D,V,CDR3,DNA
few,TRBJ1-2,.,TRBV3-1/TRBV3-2,CASSQDPPLAALNYGYTF,TGTGCCAGCAGCCAAGATCCCCCCTTGGCGGCACTTAACTATGGCTACACCTTC
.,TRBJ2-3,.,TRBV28,CASSFREVGRTSTDTQYF,TGTGCCAGCAGTTTTAGAGAGGTAGGAAGGACTAGCACAGATACGCAGTATTTT
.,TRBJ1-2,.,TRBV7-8,CASSLALSRSPNYGYTF,TGTGCCAGCAGCTTAGCATTGAGCCGCTCACCTAACTATGGCTACACCTTC
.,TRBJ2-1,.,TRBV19,CASSSGLLGWQFF,TGTGCCAGTAGTTCCGGACTACTTGGGTGGCAGTTCTTC
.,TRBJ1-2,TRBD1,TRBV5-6,CASSSIQGNGYGYTF,TGTGCCAGCAGCTCCATACAGGGGAATGGCTATGGCTACACCTTC
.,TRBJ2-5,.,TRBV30,CAWNPTGQETQYF,TGTGCCTGGAACCCGACAGGACAAGAGACCCAGTACTTC
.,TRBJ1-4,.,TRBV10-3,CAISDSNEKLFF,TGTGCCATCAGTGATTCGAATGAAAAACTGTTTTTT
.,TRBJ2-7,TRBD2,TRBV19,CASSTQLARGINSYEQYF,TGTGCCAGTAGTACCCAACTAGCGCGTGGCATTAACTCCTACGAGCAGTACTTC
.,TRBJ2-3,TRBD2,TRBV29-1,CSVTTSGSDTQYF,TGCAGCGTTACGACTAGCGGGAGTGATACGCAGTATTTT
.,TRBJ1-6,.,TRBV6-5,CASSPTSSYNSPLHF,TGTGCCAGCAGTCCCACAAGCTCCTATAATTCACCCCTCCACTTT
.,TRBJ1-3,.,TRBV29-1,CSVLQSSGNTIYF,TGCAGCGTTTTACAGTCCTCTGGAAACACCATATATTTT
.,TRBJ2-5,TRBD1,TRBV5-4,CASSLDRGGETQYF,TGTGCCAGCAGCTTGGACAGGGGCGGAGAGACCCAGTACTTC
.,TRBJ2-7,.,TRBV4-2,CASSQERGQASSYEQYF,TGTGCCAGCAGCCAAGAACGGGGTCAGGCGAGCTCCTACGAGCAGTACTTC
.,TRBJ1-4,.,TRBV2,CASARESREKLFF,TGTGCCAGCGCGCGGGAGTCTCGGGAAAAACTGTTTTTT
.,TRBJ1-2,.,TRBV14,CASSQGVGGNYGYTF,TGTGCCAGCAGCCAAGGTGTTGGGGGGAACTATGGCTACACCTTC
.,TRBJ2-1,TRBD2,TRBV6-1,CASSELAGGVNEQFF,TGTGCCAGCAGTGAGCTAGCGGGAGGGGTCAATGAGCAGTTCTTC
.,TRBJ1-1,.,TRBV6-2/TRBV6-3,CASSYGRKVNTEAFF,TGTGCCAGCAGTTACGGCAGGAAAGTGAACACTGAAGCTTTCTTT
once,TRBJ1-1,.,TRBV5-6,CASSLWGGRITEAFF,TGTGCCAGCAGCTTGTGGGGGGGAAGAATTACTGAAGCTTTCTTT
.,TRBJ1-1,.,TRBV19,CASSPRSPLEAFF,TGTGCCAGTAGTCCCAGGTCCCCCCTTGAAGCTTTCTTT
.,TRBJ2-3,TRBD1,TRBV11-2,CASSSYRTGPQDTQYF,TGTGCCAGCAGCTCCTATCGGACAGGCCCCCAGGATACGCAGTATTTT
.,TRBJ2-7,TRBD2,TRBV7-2,CASSRETSGRAGEQYF,TGTGCCAGCAGCCGGGAGACTAGCGGGAGGGCCGGGGAGCAGTACTTC
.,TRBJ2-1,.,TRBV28,CASSKRVGSSYNEQFF,TGTGCCAGCAGTAAACGGGTCGGAAGCTCCTACAATGAGCAGTTCTTC
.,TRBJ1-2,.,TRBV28,CASGTVREANYGYTF,TGTGCCAGCGGAACTGTCAGGGAAGCTAACTATGGCTACACCTTC
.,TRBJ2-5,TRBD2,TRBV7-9,CASSLPSGSGETQYF,TGTGCCAGCAGCTTGCCTAGCGGGAGCGGGGAGACCCAGTACTTC
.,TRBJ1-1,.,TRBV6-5,CASSPDREAFF,TGTGCCAGCAGTCCTGACAGGGAAGCTTTCTTT
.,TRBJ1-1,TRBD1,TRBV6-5,CASSFTSTGTTEAFF,TGTGCCAGCAGTTTTACCTCGACAGGGACGACTGAAGCTTTCTTT
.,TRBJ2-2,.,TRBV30,CAWSVLPGGGELFF,TGTGCCTGGAGTGTACTTCCCGGAGGCGGGGAGCTGTTTTTT
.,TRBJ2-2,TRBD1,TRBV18,CASSRLQGTGIAGELFF,TGTGCCAGCTCACGACTTCAGGGGACAGGGATCGCCGGGGAGCTGTTTTTT
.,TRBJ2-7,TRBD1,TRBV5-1,CASSLSGGETYEQYF,TGCGCCAGCAGCCTCTCAGGGGGCGAGACCTACGAGCAGTACTTC
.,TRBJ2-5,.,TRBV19,CASSEDTKQETQYF,TGTGCCAGTAGTGAGGACACCAAACAAGAGACCCAGTACTTC
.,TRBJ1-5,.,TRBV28,CASSLIQSGRGRTQPQHF,TGTGCCAGCAGTTTAATTCAAAGCGGCAGGGGAAGGACTCAGCCCCAGCATTTT
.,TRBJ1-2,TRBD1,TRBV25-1,CASSEEGRGYGYTF,TGTGCCAGCAGTGAAGAGGGCAGGGGGTATGGCTACACCTTC
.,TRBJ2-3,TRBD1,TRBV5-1,CASSPNTGQGADTQYF,TGCGCCAGCAGCCCAAACACGGGACAGGGGGCAGATACGCAGTATTTT
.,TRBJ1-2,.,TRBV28,CASSSNYGYTF,TGTGCCAGCAGTAGCAACTATGGCTACACCTTC
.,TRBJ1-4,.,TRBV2,CASRVQNTNEKLFF,TGTGCCAGCAGGGTACAGAACACTAATGAAAAACTGTTTTTT
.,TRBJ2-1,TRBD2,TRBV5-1,CASSLAGGPGNEQFF,TGCGCCAGCAGTCTAGCGGGAGGGCCAGGGAATGAGCAGTTCTTC
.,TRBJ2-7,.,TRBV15,CATSRDLGGDISYEQYF,TGTGCCACCAGCAGAGATCTAGGGGGAGATATCTCCTACGAGCAGTACTTC
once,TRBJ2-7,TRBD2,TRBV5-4,CASSQKLRAGGPHYEQYF,TGTGCCAGCAGCCAGAAACTCCGAGCGGGAGGGCCCCACTACGAGCAGTACTTC
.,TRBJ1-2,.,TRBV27,CASRRSGARDYGYTF,TGTGCCAGCCGACGGTCAGGGGCGAGAGACTATGGCTACACCTTC
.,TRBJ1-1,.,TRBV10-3,CAISLEGNTEAFF,TGTGCCATCAGTTTGGAGGGTAACACTGAAGCTTTCTTT
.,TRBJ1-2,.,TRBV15,CATSRPGNYGYTF,TGTGCCACCAGCAGACCAGGGAACTATGGCTACACCTTC
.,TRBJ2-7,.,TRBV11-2,CASSPRAYEQYF,TGTGCCAGCAGCCCGCGCGCTTACGAGCAGTACTTC
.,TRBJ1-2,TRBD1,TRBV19,CASSPSLRDRVVGYTF,TGTGCCAGTAGTCCCAGCCTCCGGGACAGGGTAGTTGGCTACACCTTC
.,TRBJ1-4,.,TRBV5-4,CASSFSQTNEKLFF,TGTGCCAGCAGCTTCTCACAGACTAATGAAAAACTGTTTTTT
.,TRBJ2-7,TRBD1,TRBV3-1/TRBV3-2,CASSPRTGSYEQYF,TGTGCCAGCAGCCCGAGGACAGGGTCCTACGAGCAGTACTTC
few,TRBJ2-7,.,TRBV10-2,CASSSTGYEQYF,TGCGCCAGCAGTTCGACTGGCTACGAGCAGTACTTC
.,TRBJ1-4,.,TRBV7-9,CASSPKEGLLGEKLFF,TGTGCCAGCAGCCCCAAGGAGGGGTTATTAGGCGAAAAACTGTTTTTT
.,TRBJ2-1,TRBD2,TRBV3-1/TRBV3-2,CASSHIAGGYNEQFF,TGTGCCAGCAGCCACATAGCGGGAGGCTACAATGAGCAGTTCTTC
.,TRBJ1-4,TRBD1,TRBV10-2,CASSGMGTGEVNEKLFF,TGCGCCAGCAGTGGTATGGGGACAGGCGAGGTTAATGAAAAACTGTTTTTT
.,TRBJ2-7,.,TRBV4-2,CASSQGRDGSVPSYEQYF,TGTGCCAGCAGCCAAGGAAGAGACGGGAGCGTCCCATCCTACGAGCAGTACTTC
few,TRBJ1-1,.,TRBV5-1,CASSLSQGSTEAFF,TGCGCCAGCAGCTTGTCACAGGGCTCCACTGAAGCTTTCTTT
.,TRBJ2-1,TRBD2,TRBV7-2,CASSSRTSGSVNEQFF,TGTGCCAGCAGCTCGAGGACTAGCGGGAGCGTCAATGAGCAGTTCTTC
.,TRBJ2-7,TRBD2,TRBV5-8,CASSLVGLAGLFYSYEQYF,TGTGCCAGCAGCTTGGTCGGGCTAGCGGGCCTCTTTTACTCCTACGAGCAGTACTTC
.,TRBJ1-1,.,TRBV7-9,CASSSIDTEAFF,TGTGCCAGCAGCTCCATTGACACTGAAGCTTTCTTT
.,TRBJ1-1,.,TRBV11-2,CASSLAMGGNTEAFF,TGTGCCAGCAGCTTAGCCATGGGAGGGAACACTGAAGCTTTCTTT
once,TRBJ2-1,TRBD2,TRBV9,CASTQRGTSGRDEQFF,TGTGCCAGCACCCAGAGGGGGACTAGCGGGAGGGATGAGCAGTTCTTC
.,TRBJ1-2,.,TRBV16,CASSQSMDSYYGYTF,TGTGCCAGCAGCCAATCGATGGACAGCTACTATGGCTACACCTTC
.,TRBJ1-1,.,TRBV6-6,CASSYGQGSTEAFF,TGTGCCAGCAGTTACGGGCAGGGGAGCACTGAAGCTTTCTTT
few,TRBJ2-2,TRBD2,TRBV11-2,CASSPIGTSFTGELFF,TGTGCCAGCAGCCCAATCGGGACTAGCTTCACCGGGGAGCTGTTTTTT